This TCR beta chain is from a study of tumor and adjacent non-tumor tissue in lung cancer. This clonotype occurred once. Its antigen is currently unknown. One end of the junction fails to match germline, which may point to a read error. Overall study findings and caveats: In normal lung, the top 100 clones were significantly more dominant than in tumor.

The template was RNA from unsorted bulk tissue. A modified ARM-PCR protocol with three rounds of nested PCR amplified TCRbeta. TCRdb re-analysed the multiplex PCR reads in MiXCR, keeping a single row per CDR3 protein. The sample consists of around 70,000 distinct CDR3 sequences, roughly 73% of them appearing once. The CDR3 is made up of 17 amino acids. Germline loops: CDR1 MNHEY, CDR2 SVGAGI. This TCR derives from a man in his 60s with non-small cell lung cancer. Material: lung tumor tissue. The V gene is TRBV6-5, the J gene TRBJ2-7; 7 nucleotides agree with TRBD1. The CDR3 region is CAISKTGTLPTLYEQYF. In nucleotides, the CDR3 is TGTGCCATCAGTAAGACAGGGACCCTACCCACGCTCTACGAGCAGTACTTC.